The sequence of this T cell receptor beta chain was determined in a study of blood T cell repertoires in COVID-19. Study context: From the United States, Italy and Spain came samples of acute and convalescent COVID-19.

The ends were cut back, 3 bases at V and 7 bases at J, with 7 bases in the middle. The CDR3 is made up of 13 amino acids. Looked up from germline, CDR1 is SGHDN and CDR2 is FVKESK. This clone was counted only a few times. Using immunoSEQ multiplex PCR, the repertoire was profiled, and TCRdb retains in-frame clones only, with some absent. The sample has fewer than 200,000 clones, approximately 83% seen once. This TCR came from a woman at least 80 years old with acute or convalescent COVID-19. The V and J genes are TRBV14 and TRBJ1-6; D might be TRBD1 (5 bases). Sequenced input: peripheral blood. CDR3 nucleotides: TGTGCCAGCAGCCACGACAGAAATTCACCCCTCCACTTT. Protein sequence: CASSHDRNSPLHF.